Listed below are T cell receptor beta chains from one sample, sequenced in a study of T cell responses to AZD1222 COVID-19 vaccine. Generated by immunoSEQ multiplex PCR, the TCRdb table keeps only in-frame clones and is missing some. The sample records over 55,000 clones, 60% to 85% being singletons. The sample in question was peripheral blood, obtained 28 days after the second AZD1222 dose. Receptor source: an adult who received the AZD1222 COVID-19 vaccine. Each CDR3 is given with its conserved first and last residue. A D gene is named only where the DNA matches it firmly. Clone size appears in some rows only: once, few, many, or a class for an expanded clone.

clone size: NA
V gene: TRBV10-3
J gene: TRBJ2-7
D gene: TRBD1
CDR3 DNA: TGTGCCATCAGCGGAGGACAGGGGGACGAGCAGTACTTC
CDR3 protein: CAISGGQGDEQYF

clone size: NA
V gene: TRBV6-4
J gene: TRBJ2-7
D gene: TRBD1
CDR3 DNA: TGTGCCAGCATGGCGGGACAGGACCCATTGGAGCAGTACTTC
CDR3 protein: CASMAGQDPLEQYF

clone size: NA
V gene: TRBV19
J gene: TRBJ2-3
D gene: NA
CDR3 DNA: TGTGCCAGTAGTGTCCAGCTTAGCACAGATACGCAGTATTTT
CDR3 protein: CASSVQLSTDTQYF

clone size: NA
V gene: TRBV5-1
J gene: TRBJ1-6
D gene: TRBD1
CDR3 DNA: TGCGCCAGCAGCTTAGGACAGGGAAGTTCCTATAATTCACCCCTCCACTTT
CDR3 protein: CASSLGQGSSYNSPLHF

clone size: once
V gene: TRBV28
J gene: TRBJ1-6
D gene: TRBD1
CDR3 DNA: TGTGCCAGCAGCCTCCTACAGGGGGCGAATTCACCCCTCCACTTT
CDR3 protein: CASSLLQGANSPLHF

clone size: NA
V gene: TRBV7-9
J gene: TRBJ2-5
D gene: NA
CDR3 DNA: TGTGCCAGCAGCGCTAGGGAGACCCAGTACTTC
CDR3 protein: CASSARETQYF

clone size: NA
V gene: TRBV29-1
J gene: TRBJ2-1
D gene: NA
CDR3 DNA: TGCAGCGGCCCCATCAATGAGCAGTTCTTC
CDR3 protein: CSGPINEQFF

clone size: NA
V gene: TRBV19
J gene: TRBJ2-6
D gene: NA
CDR3 DNA: TGTGCCAGTACCACCCGCCGGGGGACTGGGGCCAACGTCCTGACTTTC
CDR3 protein: CASTTRRGTGANVLTF

clone size: NA
V gene: TRBV6-2/TRBV6-3
J gene: TRBJ2-1
D gene: NA
CDR3 DNA: TGTGCCAGCAGTCAGGACTCCAGAGGACGGGAGCAGTTCTTC
CDR3 protein: CASSQDSRGREQFF

clone size: NA
V gene: TRBV12-5
J gene: TRBJ2-1
D gene: TRBD2
CDR3 DNA: TGTGCTAGTGGTTTGTGGCGGGGGGGACCCAGCTTTTCCAATGAGCAGTTCTTC
CDR3 protein: CASGLWRGGPSFSNEQFF

clone size: NA
V gene: TRBV4-3
J gene: TRBJ2-2
D gene: TRBD2
CDR3 DNA: TGCGCCAGCAGCCCGGGACTAGCGGGGAAAAACACCGGGGAGCTGTTTTTT
CDR3 protein: CASSPGLAGKNTGELFF

clone size: NA
V gene: TRBV28
J gene: TRBJ1-4
D gene: NA
CDR3 DNA: TGTGCCAGCAACGAGCCGGGTAATGAAAAACTGTTTTTT
CDR3 protein: CASNEPGNEKLFF

clone size: NA
V gene: TRBV11-1
J gene: TRBJ2-5
D gene: TRBD2
CDR3 DNA: TGTGCCAGCAGCCCCGCTCCCGGGGGGGCAGAGACCCAGTACTTC
CDR3 protein: CASSPAPGGAETQYF

clone size: NA
V gene: TRBV19
J gene: TRBJ1-5
D gene: TRBD1
CDR3 DNA: TGTGCCAGTAGTATAAAGGACAGGGTCAATCAGCCCCAGCATTTT
CDR3 protein: CASSIKDRVNQPQHF

clone size: NA
V gene: TRBV5-1
J gene: TRBJ1-3
D gene: NA
CDR3 DNA: TGCGCCAGCAGCGCGGGGACAGGAAACACCATATATTTT
CDR3 protein: CASSAGTGNTIYF

clone size: NA
V gene: TRBV5-1
J gene: TRBJ2-1
D gene: TRBD2
CDR3 DNA: TGCGCCAGCAGCTACCTAACTAGCGGGGGGAGAAGTGAGCAGTTCTTC
CDR3 protein: CASSYLTSGGRSEQFF

clone size: NA
V gene: TRBV6-1
J gene: TRBJ1-2
D gene: NA
CDR3 DNA: TGTGCCAGCAGTGAAGAGGTAGGATTAAACTATGGCTACACCTTC
CDR3 protein: CASSEEVGLNYGYTF

clone size: NA
V gene: TRBV7-9
J gene: TRBJ1-2
D gene: TRBD1
CDR3 DNA: TGTGCCAGCAGCTTAAGCGGGACAGCCATTGATGGCTACACCTTC
CDR3 protein: CASSLSGTAIDGYTF

clone size: NA
V gene: TRBV11-2
J gene: TRBJ1-3
D gene: NA
CDR3 DNA: TGTGCCAGCAGACTCTTGGGAATTGGAAACACCATATATTTT
CDR3 protein: CASRLLGIGNTIYF

clone size: NA
V gene: TRBV3-1/TRBV3-2
J gene: TRBJ2-2
D gene: TRBD1
CDR3 DNA: TGTGCCAGCAGCCAAGAAGACAGGGGAGGGGAGCTGTTTTTT
CDR3 protein: CASSQEDRGGELFF

clone size: NA
V gene: TRBV6-2/TRBV6-3
J gene: TRBJ2-7
D gene: TRBD1
CDR3 DNA: TGTGCCAGCAGTGGACAGGTTTACGAGCAGTACTTC
CDR3 protein: CASSGQVYEQYF

clone size: NA
V gene: TRBV11-2
J gene: TRBJ2-7
D gene: TRBD1
CDR3 DNA: TGTGCCAGCAGCTTGGACAGGGGGATCCACGAGCAGTACTTC
CDR3 protein: CASSLDRGIHEQYF

clone size: NA
V gene: TRBV29-1
J gene: TRBJ2-3
D gene: NA
CDR3 DNA: TGCAGCGTTGAGCCCACAGATACGCAGTATTTT
CDR3 protein: CSVEPTDTQYF

clone size: NA
V gene: TRBV18
J gene: TRBJ1-1
D gene: NA
CDR3 DNA: TGTGCCAGCTCACCGGGAGGGGGGAACACTGAAGCTTTCTTT
CDR3 protein: CASSPGGGNTEAFF

clone size: few
V gene: TRBV18
J gene: TRBJ2-7
D gene: NA
CDR3 DNA: TGTGCCAGCTCACAAAGCCAGGTCTACGAGCAGTACTTC
CDR3 protein: CASSQSQVYEQYF

clone size: few
V gene: TRBV28
J gene: TRBJ2-7
D gene: NA
CDR3 DNA: TGTGCCACCTACAACTACGAGCAGTACTTC
CDR3 protein: CATYNYEQYF

clone size: NA
V gene: TRBV3-1/TRBV3-2
J gene: TRBJ1-5
D gene: NA
CDR3 DNA: TGTGCCAGCAGCCAAGGAGGAGGGACTCAGCCCCAGCATTTT
CDR3 protein: CASSQGGGTQPQHF

clone size: NA
V gene: TRBV2
J gene: TRBJ1-1
D gene: NA
CDR3 DNA: TGTGCCAGCAGTCCGGGACAACCAAACACTGAAGCTTTCTTT
CDR3 protein: CASSPGQPNTEAFF

clone size: NA
V gene: TRBV3-1/TRBV3-2
J gene: TRBJ2-7
D gene: NA
CDR3 DNA: TGTGCCAGCAGCTCTCGTACAGGCAAATACTTC
CDR3 protein: CASSSRTGKYF

clone size: NA
V gene: TRBV6-6
J gene: TRBJ2-3
D gene: NA
CDR3 DNA: TGTGCCAGCAGTTACGGTGCCGCAGATACGCAGTATTTT
CDR3 protein: CASSYGAADTQYF

clone size: once
V gene: TRBV6-2/TRBV6-3
J gene: TRBJ1-5
D gene: NA
CDR3 DNA: TGTGCCAGCAGTCGACAGGCCGGGGGCAATCAGCCCCAGCATTTT
CDR3 protein: CASSRQAGGNQPQHF

clone size: medium-sized
V gene: TRBV4-3
J gene: TRBJ1-3
D gene: NA
CDR3 DNA: TGCGCCAGCAGCCAAGATCCGACCGGCTCTGGAAACACCATATATTTT
CDR3 protein: CASSQDPTGSGNTIYF

clone size: NA
V gene: TRBV7-9
J gene: TRBJ1-5
D gene: TRBD1
CDR3 DNA: TGTGCCAGCAGCTTAGGGTCAGGGGGCGGTGAGCCCCAGCATTTT
CDR3 protein: CASSLGSGGGEPQHF

clone size: NA
V gene: TRBV13
J gene: TRBJ2-1
D gene: TRBD2
CDR3 DNA: TGTGCCAGCAGCCACGGACTAGCGGGGAACAATGAGCAGTTCTTC
CDR3 protein: CASSHGLAGNNEQFF

clone size: NA
V gene: TRBV6-5
J gene: TRBJ1-3
D gene: NA
CDR3 DNA: TGTGCCAGCAGTTCCTCGTGGGAAGAGGGAAACACCATATATTTT
CDR3 protein: CASSSSWEEGNTIYF

clone size: NA
V gene: TRBV24-1
J gene: TRBJ1-1
D gene: TRBD1
CDR3 DNA: TGTGCCACCAGGGATACAGGGGTGGACACTGAAGCTTTCTTT
CDR3 protein: CATRDTGVDTEAFF

clone size: NA
V gene: TRBV6-1
J gene: TRBJ1-5
D gene: NA
CDR3 DNA: TGTGCCAGCAGTGCCGATGGAGGGGGGCGGAGGAATCAGCCCCAGCATTTT
CDR3 protein: CASSADGGGRRNQPQHF

clone size: NA
V gene: TRBV6-2/TRBV6-3
J gene: TRBJ1-5
D gene: NA
CDR3 DNA: TGTGCCAGCAGTTACTCGACGGGGGCAGGACTTAGCAATCAGCCCCAGCATTTT
CDR3 protein: CASSYSTGAGLSNQPQHF

clone size: NA
V gene: TRBV29-1
J gene: TRBJ1-3
D gene: TRBD1
CDR3 DNA: TGCAGCGTTGATCCCAGGGGGGACACCATATATTTT
CDR3 protein: CSVDPRGDTIYF

clone size: NA
V gene: TRBV24-1
J gene: TRBJ2-2
D gene: NA
CDR3 DNA: TGTGCCACCAGTGATTCGGCGTTTATTACCGGGGAGCTGTTTTTT
CDR3 protein: CATSDSAFITGELFF

clone size: once
V gene: TRBV5-1
J gene: TRBJ2-1
D gene: TRBD1
CDR3 DNA: TGCGCCAGCAGCCAGGGACAGACGGCCGCCGAGCAGTTCTTC
CDR3 protein: CASSQGQTAAEQFF

clone size: NA
V gene: TRBV23-1
J gene: TRBJ1-6
D gene: TRBD1
CDR3 DNA: TGCGCCAGCAGTCAATTCCTCAGTCCGGGACAGGGGGATTCACCCCTCCACTTT
CDR3 protein: CASSQFLSPGQGDSPLHF

clone size: medium-sized
V gene: TRBV27
J gene: TRBJ1-2
D gene: TRBD1
CDR3 DNA: TGTGCCAGCAGTTTATCACCTACAGGGGTCGTTGGCTACACCTTC
CDR3 protein: CASSLSPTGVVGYTF

clone size: NA
V gene: TRBV7-2
J gene: TRBJ2-5
D gene: NA
CDR3 DNA: TGTGCCAGCAGCCCCGAAGGGTGGGGGACCCAGTACTTC
CDR3 protein: CASSPEGWGTQYF

clone size: NA
V gene: TRBV6-6
J gene: TRBJ1-4
D gene: NA
CDR3 DNA: TGTGCCAGCAGCACGGACATCCTTGAAAAACTGTTTTTT
CDR3 protein: CASSTDILEKLFF

clone size: NA
V gene: TRBV3-1/TRBV3-2
J gene: TRBJ2-5
D gene: NA
CDR3 DNA: TGTGCCAGCGCCTTTTTGACCTCGAGGGAGACCCAGTACTTC
CDR3 protein: CASAFLTSRETQYF

clone size: NA
V gene: TRBV6-5
J gene: TRBJ1-1
D gene: TRBD1
CDR3 DNA: TGTGCCAGCTGCCTCCGGACAGGTAACACTGAAGCTTTCTTT
CDR3 protein: CASCLRTGNTEAFF

clone size: NA
V gene: TRBV5-5
J gene: TRBJ1-6
D gene: TRBD1
CDR3 DNA: TGTGCCAGCAGCTGGGACAGGCCAGGGAGTTCACCCCTCCACTTT
CDR3 protein: CASSWDRPGSSPLHF

clone size: NA
V gene: TRBV7-2
J gene: TRBJ1-2
D gene: TRBD1
CDR3 DNA: TGTGCCAGCAGCGTAGTTGGGGGACAGGGGGAAGGCTACACCTTC
CDR3 protein: CASSVVGGQGEGYTF

clone size: NA
V gene: TRBV18
J gene: TRBJ2-2
D gene: NA
CDR3 DNA: TGTGCCAGCTCACCAGTGGGAAACACCGGGGAGCTGTTTTTT
CDR3 protein: CASSPVGNTGELFF

clone size: once
V gene: TRBV7-9
J gene: TRBJ2-1
D gene: NA
CDR3 DNA: TGTGCCAGCAGCTTGCCGGGACAACCGAGCGTCAATGAGCAGTTCTTC
CDR3 protein: CASSLPGQPSVNEQFF

clone size: once
V gene: TRBV29-1
J gene: TRBJ2-1
D gene: NA
CDR3 DNA: TGCAGCGTGAATGGGGAACTGACGCGGGATGAGCAGTTCTTC
CDR3 protein: CSVNGELTRDEQFF

clone size: NA
V gene: TRBV29-1
J gene: TRBJ2-3
D gene: TRBD2
CDR3 DNA: TGCAGCGTTGGAGCGGGGGGACATACAAGCACAGATACGCAGTATTTT
CDR3 protein: CSVGAGGHTSTDTQYF

clone size: NA
V gene: TRBV15
J gene: TRBJ1-3
D gene: TRBD1
CDR3 DNA: TGTGCCACCAGCGCCGGACAGGGGCTAAACTCTGGAAACACCATATATTTT
CDR3 protein: CATSAGQGLNSGNTIYF

clone size: NA
V gene: TRBV15
J gene: TRBJ2-3
D gene: NA
CDR3 DNA: TGTGCCACCAGCAGAGACCTAGAGGGGGATACGCAGTATTTT
CDR3 protein: CATSRDLEGDTQYF